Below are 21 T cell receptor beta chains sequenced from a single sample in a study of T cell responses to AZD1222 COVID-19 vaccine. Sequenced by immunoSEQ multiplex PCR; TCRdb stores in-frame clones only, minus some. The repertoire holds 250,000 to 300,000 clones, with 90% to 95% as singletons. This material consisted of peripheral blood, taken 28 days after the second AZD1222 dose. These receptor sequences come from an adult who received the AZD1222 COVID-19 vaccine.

DNA of the CDR3: TGTGCCAGCAGCCCGGGGGTGGTTTCACCCCTCCACTTT. Translating gives CASSPGVVSPLHF. The chain links TRBV11-1 to TRBJ1-6; the D gene is possibly TRBD1 (5 bases). The CDR3 covers 13 residues. The ends were cut back, 5 bases at V and 9 bases at J, with 11 bases in the middle. From germline, CDR1 is SGHAT and CDR2 FQDESV (reference sequence). The full variable domain, in which reference TRBV11-1 and TRBJ1-6 provide the parts outside the CDR3, is EAEVAQSPRYKITEKSQAVAFWCDPISGHATLYWYRQILGQGPELLVQFQDESVVDDSQLPKDRFSAERLKGVDSTLKIQPAELGDSAMYLCASSPGVVSPLHFGNGTRLTVT.

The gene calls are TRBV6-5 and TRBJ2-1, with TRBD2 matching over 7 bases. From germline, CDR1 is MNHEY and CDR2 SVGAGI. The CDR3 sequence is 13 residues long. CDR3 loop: CAARGSSYNEQFF. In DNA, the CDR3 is TGTGCAGCACGCGGGAGCTCCTACAATGAGCAGTTCTTC.

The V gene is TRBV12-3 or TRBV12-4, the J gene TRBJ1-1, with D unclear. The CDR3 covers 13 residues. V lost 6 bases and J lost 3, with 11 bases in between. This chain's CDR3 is CASSPGRYTEAFF. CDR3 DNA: TGTGCCAGCAGCCCGGGCCGGTACACTGAAGCTTTCTTT.

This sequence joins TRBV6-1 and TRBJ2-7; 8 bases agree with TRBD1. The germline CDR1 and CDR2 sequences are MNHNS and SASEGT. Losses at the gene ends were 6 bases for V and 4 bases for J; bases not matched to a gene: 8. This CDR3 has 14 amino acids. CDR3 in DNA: TGTGCCAGCAGACCTAGGACAGGGTGGTACGAGCAGTACTTC. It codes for CASRPRTGWYEQYF.

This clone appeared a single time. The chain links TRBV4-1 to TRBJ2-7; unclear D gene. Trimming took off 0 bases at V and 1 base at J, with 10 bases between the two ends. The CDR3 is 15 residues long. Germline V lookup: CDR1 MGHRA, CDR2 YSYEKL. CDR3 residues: CASSQDPQVSYEQYF. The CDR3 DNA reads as TGCGCCAGCAGCCAAGATCCCCAGGTTTCCTACGAGCAGTACTTC.

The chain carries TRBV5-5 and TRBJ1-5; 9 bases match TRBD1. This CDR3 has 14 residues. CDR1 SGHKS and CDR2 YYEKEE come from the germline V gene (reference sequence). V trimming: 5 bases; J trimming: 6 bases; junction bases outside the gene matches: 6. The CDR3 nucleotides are TGTGCCAGCAGTTTCACAGGGGGCCGTCAGCCCCAGCATTTT. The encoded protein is CASSFTGGRQPQHF.

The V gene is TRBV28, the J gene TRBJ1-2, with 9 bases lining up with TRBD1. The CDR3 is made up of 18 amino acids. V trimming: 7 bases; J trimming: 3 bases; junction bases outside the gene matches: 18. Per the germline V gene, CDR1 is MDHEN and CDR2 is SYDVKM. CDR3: CASNRKGRTGVFDYGYTF. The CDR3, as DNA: TGTGCCAGCAATCGGAAAGGTCGGACAGGGGTGTTTGACTATGGCTACACCTTC.

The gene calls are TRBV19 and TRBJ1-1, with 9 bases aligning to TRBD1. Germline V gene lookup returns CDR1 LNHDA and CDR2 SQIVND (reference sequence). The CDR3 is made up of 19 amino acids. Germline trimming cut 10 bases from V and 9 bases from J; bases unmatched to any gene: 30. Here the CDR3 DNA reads TGTGCCACCACAAGGGGACCCACACAGGGGGCGATACCCGCGGATAAAGCTTTCTTT. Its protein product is CATTRGPTQGAIPADKAFF.

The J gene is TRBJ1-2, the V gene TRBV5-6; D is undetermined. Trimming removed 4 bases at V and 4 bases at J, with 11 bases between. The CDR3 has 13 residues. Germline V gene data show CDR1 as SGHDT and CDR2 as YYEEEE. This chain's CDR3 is CASSPGGLYGYTF. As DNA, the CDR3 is TGTGCCAGCAGCCCAGGTGGGCTCTATGGCTACACCTTC.

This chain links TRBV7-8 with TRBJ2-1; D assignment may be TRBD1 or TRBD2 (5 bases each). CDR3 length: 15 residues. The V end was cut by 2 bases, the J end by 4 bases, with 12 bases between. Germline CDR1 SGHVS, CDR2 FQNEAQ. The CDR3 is CASSLRGRSYNEQFF. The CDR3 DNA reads TGTGCCAGCAGCTTACGGGGACGGTCTTACAATGAGCAGTTCTTC.

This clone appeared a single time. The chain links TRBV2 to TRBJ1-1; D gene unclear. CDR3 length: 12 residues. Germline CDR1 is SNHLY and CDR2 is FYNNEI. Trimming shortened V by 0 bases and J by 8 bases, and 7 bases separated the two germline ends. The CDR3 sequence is CASSEASMEAFF. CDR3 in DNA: TGTGCCAGCAGTGAAGCGTCTATGGAAGCTTTCTTT.

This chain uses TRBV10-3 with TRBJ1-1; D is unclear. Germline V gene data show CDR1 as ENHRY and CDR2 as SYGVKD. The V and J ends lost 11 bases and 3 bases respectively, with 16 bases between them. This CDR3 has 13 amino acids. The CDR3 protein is CAVTGRPDTEAFF. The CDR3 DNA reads TGTGCCGTCACCGGGAGGCCGGACACTGAAGCTTTCTTT.

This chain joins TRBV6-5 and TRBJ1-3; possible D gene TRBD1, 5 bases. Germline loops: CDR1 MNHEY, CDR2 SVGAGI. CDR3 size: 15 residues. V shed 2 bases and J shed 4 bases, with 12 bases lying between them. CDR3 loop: CASSYAPGVGNTIYF. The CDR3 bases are TGTGCCAGCAGTTACGCCCCGGGGGTCGGAAACACCATATATTTT.

The CDR3 region has the DNA TGTGCCAGCAGTCCTAGGGGACGTGTCAGCCATGAGCAGTTCTTC. Its protein is CASSPRGRVSHEQFF. The chain has TRBV28 and TRBJ2-1, with D tentatively TRBD1 or TRBD2 (5 bases each). The ends were cut back, 5 bases at V and 8 bases at J, with 19 bases in the middle. CDR3 length: 15 amino acids. Germline values: CDR1 MDHEN, CDR2 SYDVKM.

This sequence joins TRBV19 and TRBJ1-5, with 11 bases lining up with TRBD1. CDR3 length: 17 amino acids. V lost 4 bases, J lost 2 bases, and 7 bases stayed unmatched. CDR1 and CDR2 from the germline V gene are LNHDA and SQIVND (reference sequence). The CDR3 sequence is CASSTGQGALGNQPQHF. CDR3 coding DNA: TGTGCCAGTAGTACAGGACAGGGGGCTTTGGGCAATCAGCCCCAGCATTTT.

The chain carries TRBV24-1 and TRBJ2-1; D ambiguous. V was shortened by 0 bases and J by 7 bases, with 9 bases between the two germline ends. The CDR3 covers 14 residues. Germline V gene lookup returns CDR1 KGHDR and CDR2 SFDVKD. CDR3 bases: TGTGCCACCAGTGATTTGATAACTACAAATGAGCAGTTCTTC. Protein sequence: CATSDLITTNEQFF.

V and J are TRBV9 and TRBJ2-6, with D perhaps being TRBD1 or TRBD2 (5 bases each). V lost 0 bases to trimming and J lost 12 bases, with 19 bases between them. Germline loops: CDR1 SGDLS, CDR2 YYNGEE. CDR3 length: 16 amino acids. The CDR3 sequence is CASSVEGVGPRSVLTF. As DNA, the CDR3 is TGTGCCAGCAGCGTAGAAGGGGTGGGACCTCGAAGCGTCCTGACTTTC.

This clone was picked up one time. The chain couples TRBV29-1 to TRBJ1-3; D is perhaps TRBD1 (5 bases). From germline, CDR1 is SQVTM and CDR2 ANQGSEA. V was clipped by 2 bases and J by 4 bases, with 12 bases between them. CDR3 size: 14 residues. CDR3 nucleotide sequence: TGCAGCGTTGAACAAAGGGGCGCCGGAAACACCATATATTTT. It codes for CSVEQRGAGNTIYF.

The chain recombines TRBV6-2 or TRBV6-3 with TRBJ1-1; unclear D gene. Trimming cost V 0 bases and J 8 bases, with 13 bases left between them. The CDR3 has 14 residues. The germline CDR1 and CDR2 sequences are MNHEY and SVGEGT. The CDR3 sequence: CASSYSVFSTEAFF. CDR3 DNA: TGTGCCAGCAGTTACTCGGTGTTCTCAACCGAAGCTTTCTTT.

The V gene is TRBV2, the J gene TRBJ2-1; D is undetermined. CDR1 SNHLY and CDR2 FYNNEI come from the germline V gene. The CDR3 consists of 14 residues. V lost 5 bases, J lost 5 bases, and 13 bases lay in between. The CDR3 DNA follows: TGTGCCAGCAGTAGGCGACCCCGAGACAATGAGCAGTTCTTC. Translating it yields CASSRRPRDNEQFF.

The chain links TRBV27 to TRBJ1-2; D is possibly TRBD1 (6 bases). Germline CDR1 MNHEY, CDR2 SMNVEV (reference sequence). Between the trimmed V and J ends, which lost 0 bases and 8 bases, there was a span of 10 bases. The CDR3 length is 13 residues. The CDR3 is CASSLSTGIGYTF. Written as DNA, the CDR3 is TGTGCCAGCAGTTTATCAACAGGGATAGGCTACACCTTC.